One and the same sample provided the 9 T cell receptor beta chains below, sequenced in a study of T-cell reconstitution after alpha-beta-depleted transplantation in children. Preparation of the TCRbeta library involved a method that used unique molecular identifiers. TCRdb re-analysed the PCR reads in MiXCR, keeping a single row per CDR3 protein. The sample lists 500,000 to 600,000 distinct CDR3 sequences, 27% occurring once. The source material was PBMCs, sampled before TCRalphabeta/CD19-depleted stem cell transplant. These TCRs come from a boy under three years old with Wiskott-Aldrich syndrome, due to receive a stem cell transplant.

V is TRBV9 and J is TRBJ2-1, with a tentative D call TRBD2 (5 bases). V lost 4 bases and J lost 0, with 11 bases in between. This CDR3 has 15 residues. Germline CDR1 is SGDLS and CDR2 is YYNGEE. The CDR3 sequence: CASSSKGLSYNEQFF. Here the CDR3 DNA reads TGTGCCAGCAGCTCGAAAGGACTCTCCTACAATGAGCAGTTCTTC.

This clonotype was counted between two and nine times. The V and J genes are TRBV7-9 and TRBJ2-7; the match to TRBD1 covers 10 bases. After removal of 3 bases from V and 6 bases from J, the junction contained 8 bases not matched to a gene. Germline V gene lookup returns CDR1 SEHNR and CDR2 FQNEAQ (reference sequence). This CDR3 is built from 15 residues. The CDR3 region is CASSFPGTGEREQYF. The CDR3 DNA sequence: TGTGCCAGCAGCTTTCCCGGGACAGGGGAACGCGAGCAGTACTTC.

J is TRBJ1-2 and V is TRBV25-1; TRBD1 aligns across 8 bases. Trimming cost V 4 bases and J 5 bases; bases outside gene matches: 15. Germline V lookup: CDR1 MGHDK, CDR2 SYGVNS. This CDR3 spans 17 amino acids. This CDR3 is CASSGGQGQSFAYGYTF. In DNA, the CDR3 is TGTGCCAGCAGTGGTGGACAGGGCCAAAGTTTTGCGTATGGCTACACCTTC.

This clonotype was found a few times. CDR3 in amino acids: CSAASGLSGRLETQYF. The CDR3 coding sequence is TGCAGTGCCGCTAGTGGGCTTAGCGGGAGGCTAGAGACCCAGTACTTC. The rearrangement joins TRBV20-1 to TRBJ2-5; 10 bases match TRBD2. The ends lost 6 bases at V and 4 bases at J; junction bases unmatched: 14. Germline CDR1 is DFQATT and CDR2 is SNEGSKA (reference sequence). The CDR3 spans 16 residues.

The chain links TRBV7-2 to TRBJ1-1; TRBD1 might be the D (6 bases). The CDR3 is 14 residues long. V dropped 3 bases and J dropped 5 bases, with 13 bases sitting between them. The germline V gene encodes CDR1 SGHTA and CDR2 FQGNSA. CDR3 in amino acids: CASSLGGGRTEAFF. For the CDR3, the DNA is TGTGCCAGCAGCTTGGGGGGCGGCAGGACTGAAGCTTTCTTT.

This clonotype was observed a handful of times. The V and J genes are TRBV28 and TRBJ1-5, with D possibly TRBD1 on 5 matching bases. Germline CDR1 reads MDHEN; CDR2 reads SYDVKM. Trimming removed 4 bases at V and 0 bases at J, with 16 bases between. The CDR3 contains 17 residues. CDR3 loop: CASSSRWGGYSNQPQHF. CDR3 sequence (DNA): TGTGCCAGCAGTTCACGGTGGGGGGGTTATAGCAATCAGCCCCAGCATTTT.

The chain uses TRBV20-1 and TRBJ2-1; 7 positions agree with TRBD2. CDR3 size: 16 residues. V shed 8 bases, J shed 8 bases, and the junction held 21 bases outside the gene matches. CDR1 is DFQATT, CDR2 SNEGSKA, per germline (reference sequence). CDR3 protein: CSPLAQRGLIVDEQFF. The CDR3 bases are TGCAGTCCCCTAGCCCAACGGGGACTAATAGTTGATGAGCAGTTCTTC.

The J gene is TRBJ2-1, the V gene TRBV29-1; possibly TRBD2 for D (5 bases). The CDR3 extends over 14 amino acids. Germline V lookup: CDR1 SQVTM, CDR2 ANQGSEA. With 5 bases removed from V and 8 bases from J, the gap between germline ends came to 19 bases. The CDR3 DNA is TGCAGCGTTCCCCAGAGGGAGAGAATCGATGAGCAGTTCTTC. Translating it yields CSVPQRERIDEQFF.

J is TRBJ2-1 and V is TRBV5-1; D is perhaps TRBD2 (6 bases). CDR3 length: 14 residues. Trimming cost V 5 bases and J 5 bases, with 14 bases left between them. CDR1 and CDR2 from the germline V gene are SGHRS and YFSETQ. CDR3 nucleotides: TGCGCCAGCAGTTGGGGGGAGGAGGACAATGAGCAGTTCTTC. This translates into CASSWGEEDNEQFF.